This section outlines one T cell receptor beta chain sequence together with its context. This entry is derived from a study of blood T cell repertoires in COVID-19. Study in general: Acute and convalescent COVID-19 samples came from the United States, Italy and Spain.

Original methodology: It was from reference gene primer amplification that nucleated cell counts were estimated. Data came from immunoSEQ multiplex PCR; TCRdb stores just in-frame clones and leaves some out. That table furnishes V, J and clone size, whereas the DNA furnished D and trimming. The sample has 400,000 to 450,000 clones; 75% to 90% are singletons. Each participant's cohort was designated according to participant-reported clinical history. The CDR3 sequence is 16 residues long. Losses at the gene ends were 0 bases for V and 5 bases for J; bases not matched to a gene: 9. The V gene's germline CDR1 is SEHNR and CDR2 FQNEAQ (reference sequence).

This chain uses TRBV7-9 with TRBJ2-5; 7 bases match TRBD1. The sequencing sample was made of PBMCs or T cells enriched from blood (not recorded which). The source of this sequence is a man aged 25 to 40 who had recovered from COVID-19. This CDR3 reads CASSLASGGLRETQYF. The CDR3 nucleotides are TGTGCCAGCAGCTTAGCATCAGGGGGATTGAGGGAGACCCAGTACTTC.